This TCR beta chain was sequenced during a study of molecular identifiers for immune sequencing clone quantification. Study-wide background: Five aliquots were made in replicates from the RNA of approximately 20,000 or 98,000 naive CD8 cells, and four were sequenced.

This clonotype was seen a handful of times. TCRdb used MiXCR to reprocess the PCR reads, holding one entry per CDR3 protein. The sample shows about 86,000 distinct CDR3 sequences, around a quarter of them seen only once. V shed 2 bases and J shed 5 bases, with 9 bases lying between them. The germline CDR1 and CDR2 sequences are LGHNA and YSLEER. The CDR3 is made up of 13 amino acids. The rearrangement uses TRBV4-3 and TRBJ1-1; D unclear. Sequenced input: naive CD8+ T cells from blood, with Jurkat cell RNA spiked in. Described subset: FACS-sorted CD8+CD4-CCR7+CD45RA+ naive T cells. This receptor was taken from a human donor in good health. Some libraries in this study had Jurkat cell RNA spiked in. DNA of the CDR3: TGCGCCAGCAGCCAAAGGGCGGGGACTGAAGCTTTCTTT. It is translated as CASSQRAGTEAFF.